This T cell receptor (beta chain) came from a study of T-cell memory formation after mild COVID-19. Notes on this clonotype: Its target is unknown.

Constant-segment primers served in 5'RACE that generated TCR alpha and TCR beta cDNA libraries bearing sample barcodes and UMIs. TCRdb reanalysed the 5' RACE reads using MiXCR and keeps one entry per CDR3 protein. The profile shows around 180,000 distinct CDR3 sequences, roughly 17% of them singletons. Trimming shortened V by 7 bases and J by 6 bases, and 15 bases separated the two germline ends. The CDR3 has 14 amino acids. CDR1 is MNHEY and CDR2 is SMNVEV in the germline V gene (reference sequence). Study findings and constraints: Clones that contracted clustered mainly in CM and EM if CD4+ and in EMRA if CD8+. Pre-infection memory held some responding clones, suggesting pre-existing cross-reactive T cells responded.

What was sequenced was PBMCs or a T cell subset sorted from them (not recorded which). The TCR sequence derives from an adult woman who had mild COVID-19 (a few samples of this study predate the infection). Cell type and time point are not known. The chain combines TRBV27 with TRBJ2-2; no definite D call. The CDR3 sequence is CASKIFGYAGELFF. The CDR3 nucleotides are TGTGCCAGCAAAATTTTTGGGTATGCCGGGGAGCTGTTTTTT.